The sequence of this T cell receptor beta chain was determined in a study of cytomegalovirus exposure and HLA in healthy donors. PCR involved 60 Vbeta and 13 Jbeta primers. Here immunoSEQ multiplex PCR was the method, and the copy in TCRdb shows in-frame clones only, minus some. This repertoire includes about 170,000 clones. After removal of 0 bases from V and 4 bases from J, the junction contained 9 bases not matched to a gene. The germline V gene encodes CDR1 SGHAT and CDR2 FQNNGV. The CDR3 has 17 amino acids. This chain joins TRBV11-2 and TRBJ2-1, with 7 bases that match TRBD2. Sequenced: PBMCs. This receptor was identified in a young woman in good health and CMV-seropositive. The CDR3 sequence is CASSLDRTSAGYNEQFF. The DNA for the CDR3 is TGTGCCAGCAGCTTAGATCGAACTAGCGCCGGATACAATGAGCAGTTCTTC.